This is a list of T cell receptor beta chains from one sample in a study of cytomegalovirus exposure and HLA in healthy donors. Assay: immunoSEQ multiplex PCR; the TCRdb copy retains only in-frame clones and omits some. The sample has about 140,000 clones, around 80% seen once. Sequenced sample: PBMCs. These TCRs come from a female donor in good health and CMV-seronegative. Each CDR3 is given with its conserved first and last residue.

V gene,J gene,CDR3 protein
TRBV6-6,TRBJ2-7,CASSTEAGPYEQYF
TRBV2,TRBJ2-7,CASSERYAGGAGEQYF
TRBV25-1,TRBJ1-3,CASSFGLGQAGNTIYF
TRBV18,TRBJ2-2,CASSPVRESGELFF
TRBV7-9,TRBJ2-1,CASSSEREESKHEQFF
TRBV5-6,TRBJ2-7,CASSSDNPLTYEQYF
TRBV5-4,TRBJ2-5,CASSFGTQGRQETQYF
TRBV6-1,TRBJ1-1,CASSEGGAQRSLGTEAFF
TRBV6-1,TRBJ2-5,CASSVLGTGEQETQYF
TRBV6-6,TRBJ1-5,CASSMGQGKNQPQHF
TRBV6-1,TRBJ2-1,CASSRTDGLRNEQFF
TRBV5-1,TRBJ2-7,CASTPAPGGEQYF
TRBV10-2,TRBJ2-1,CASRDPSDLSYNEQFF
TRBV5-4,TRBJ2-7,CASSLGRYEQYF
TRBV2,TRBJ2-1,CATRGGSYNEQFF
TRBV27,TRBJ1-1,CASRPPNTDTEAFF
TRBV7-6,TRBJ1-2,CASSSNRPSWDGYTF
TRBV20-1,TRBJ1-1,CSARATAEAFF
TRBV9,TRBJ2-2,CASSVGVTSGRENTGELFF
TRBV10-2,TRBJ2-3,CASAKTSGDTDTQYF
TRBV21-1,TRBJ1-5,CASSNEGIYSNQPQHF
TRBV27,TRBJ1-4,CASSPGTGNEKLFF
TRBV5-1,TRBJ2-3,CASSSTGLAGGRATDTQYF
TRBV30,TRBJ1-1,CAWSPGLRGTEAFF
TRBV5-8,TRBJ1-1,CASSSDTEAFF
TRBV10-2,TRBJ1-1,CASSESIGGFGADTEAFF
TRBV4-1,TRBJ2-1,CASSQDQRLEQFF
TRBV5-4,TRBJ2-7,CASSPGTSGREQYF
TRBV27,TRBJ2-1,CASSPPGNEQFF
TRBV19,TRBJ2-1,CASRRTSSGGRSYNEQFF